This TCR beta chain was sequenced in a study of response to subunit inactivated influenza vaccine. TCRdb redid the calling of the RT-PCR reads with MiXCR, one entry per CDR3 protein. The table includes 450,000 to 600,000 distinct CDR3 sequences, approximately 6.9% detected once. The germline CDR1 and CDR2 sequences are SGHDT and YYEEEE. V was clipped by 3 bases and J by 4 bases; unmatched bases: 6. The CDR3 extends over 15 amino acids. The chain recombines TRBV5-6 with TRBJ2-7; 11 nucleotides agree with TRBD1. The source of this sequence is a man in his fifties or sixties who received an inactivated influenza vaccine. The sequencing used PBMCs from blood, collected less than 30 months after vaccination. CDR3 sequence: CASSSVDRGLYEQYF. CDR3 bases: TGTGCCAGCAGCTCGGTGGACAGGGGGCTATACGAGCAGTACTTC.